A selection of T cell receptor beta chains follows, all from one sample in a study of blood T cells in healthy people across ages. TCRdb itself ran the 5' RACE reads through MiXCR, one entry per CDR3 protein. This sample has hundreds of thousands of distinct CDR3 sequences; 55% to 70% occur once, and the top ten carry about 20%. Sequencing was done on a sample of blood. The receptors were sampled from a man aged 25-40 years in good health. Both conserved end residues are part of each CDR3. The D gene is left open where the match is weak. Rows may omit the clone size; those that give it use once, few, many or a size class.

clone size: NA; V gene: TRBV12-5; D gene: NA; J gene: TRBJ1-1; CDR3 DNA: TGTGCTAGTGGCCCTTCGGCCTGGTCCACTGAAGCTTTCTTT; CDR3 protein: CASGPSAWSTEAFF
clone size: NA; V gene: TRBV18; D gene: NA; J gene: TRBJ1-1; CDR3 DNA: TGTGCCAGCTCACCGGTGGACTACCAAGCTTTCTTT; CDR3 protein: CASSPVDYQAFF
clone size: NA; V gene: TRBV20-1; D gene: NA; J gene: TRBJ2-4; CDR3 DNA: TGCAGTGCTGGCCGGGAAGAAGCGTCGGACATTCAGTACTTC; CDR3 protein: CSAGREEASDIQYF
clone size: NA; V gene: TRBV4-3; D gene: NA; J gene: TRBJ2-4; CDR3 DNA: TGCGCCAGCAGCCAAGAGCCAGGGGCTTCCAAAAACATTCAGTACTTC; CDR3 protein: CASSQEPGASKNIQYF
clone size: few; V gene: TRBV29-1; D gene: NA; J gene: TRBJ2-3; CDR3 DNA: TGCAGCGGAGATCCCGGAGATACGCAGTATTTT; CDR3 protein: CSGDPGDTQYF
clone size: few; V gene: TRBV4-3; D gene: NA; J gene: TRBJ2-7; CDR3 DNA: TGCGCCAGCAGCCAAGCTTGGACCATAAGGGACTCCTACGAGCAGTACTTC; CDR3 protein: CASSQAWTIRDSYEQYF
clone size: few; V gene: TRBV6-5; D gene: TRBD1; J gene: TRBJ2-5; CDR3 DNA: TGTGCCAGCAGTTACTCGGCGACAGGGGGCGAGACCCAGTACTTC; CDR3 protein: CASSYSATGGETQYF
clone size: few; V gene: TRBV4-3; D gene: NA; J gene: TRBJ1-4; CDR3 DNA: TGCGCCCCTCCTAGGGGCAGAAAACTGTTTTTT; CDR3 protein: CAPPRGRKLFF
clone size: few; V gene: TRBV30; D gene: NA; J gene: TRBJ2-6; CDR3 DNA: TGTGCCTGGAGTCCCCAGGCCAGCTCTGGGGCCAACGTCCTGACTTTC; CDR3 protein: CAWSPQASSGANVLTF
clone size: few; V gene: TRBV4-1; D gene: NA; J gene: TRBJ2-7; CDR3 DNA: TGCGCCAGCAGCCAAGAGGTGGGCAGGGGCTACGAGCAGTACTTC; CDR3 protein: CASSQEVGRGYEQYF
clone size: NA; V gene: TRBV12-3/TRBV12-4; D gene: TRBD1; J gene: TRBJ2-3; CDR3 DNA: TGTGCCAGCAGCCGACGACAGGGTCGCACAGATACGCAGTATTTT; CDR3 protein: CASSRRQGRTDTQYF
clone size: NA; V gene: TRBV20-1; D gene: NA; J gene: TRBJ2-7; CDR3 DNA: TGCAGTGCTAGGGGGATTGGGGAGAGAAGCTACGAGCAGTACTTC; CDR3 protein: CSARGIGERSYEQYF
clone size: NA; V gene: TRBV5-6; D gene: TRBD1; J gene: TRBJ2-5; CDR3 DNA: TGTGCCAGCAGCTTCTGGGACAGTCAAGAGACCCAGTACTTC; CDR3 protein: CASSFWDSQETQYF
clone size: NA; V gene: TRBV4-3; D gene: TRBD2; J gene: TRBJ2-1; CDR3 DNA: TGCGCCAGCAGCCAAGAGATTACTAGCGGGGGCAATGAGCAGTTCTTC; CDR3 protein: CASSQEITSGGNEQFF
clone size: few; V gene: TRBV30; D gene: NA; J gene: TRBJ2-1; CDR3 DNA: TGTGCCTGGGGCCAGGGGTCTGGGCCCAATGAGCAGTTCTTC; CDR3 protein: CAWGQGSGPNEQFF
clone size: few; V gene: TRBV29-1; D gene: NA; J gene: TRBJ1-1; CDR3 DNA: TGCAGCGACCGCAGGGGAAACACTGAAGCTTTCTTT; CDR3 protein: CSDRRGNTEAFF
clone size: many; V gene: TRBV28; D gene: NA; J gene: TRBJ2-7; CDR3 DNA: TGTGCCAGCAGTTTAGTTGGGGACCACTACGAGCAGTACTTC; CDR3 protein: CASSLVGDHYEQYF
clone size: NA; V gene: TRBV7-9; D gene: NA; J gene: TRBJ1-3; CDR3 DNA: TGTGCCAGCAGCTTATTGAACACAATCTCTGGAAACACCATATATTTT; CDR3 protein: CASSLLNTISGNTIYF
clone size: NA; V gene: TRBV6-2/TRBV6-3; D gene: NA; J gene: TRBJ2-1; CDR3 DNA: TGTGCCAGCACCTACGGGTCTAGCATCAATGAGCAGTTCTTC; CDR3 protein: CASTYGSSINEQFF
clone size: NA; V gene: TRBV29-1; D gene: NA; J gene: TRBJ2-5; CDR3 DNA: TGCAGCGTTGATCAACAGAACCAAGAGACCCAGTACTTC; CDR3 protein: CSVDQQNQETQYF
clone size: NA; V gene: TRBV20-1; D gene: TRBD2; J gene: TRBJ2-3; CDR3 DNA: TGCAGTGCTAGAGGGACTAGCGGTCTCACAGATACGCAGTATTTT; CDR3 protein: CSARGTSGLTDTQYF
clone size: NA; V gene: TRBV27; D gene: TRBD1; J gene: TRBJ2-4; CDR3 DNA: TGTGCCAGCAGCCCATTGGGACAGCTAGCCAAAAACATTCAGTACTTC; CDR3 protein: CASSPLGQLAKNIQYF
clone size: NA; V gene: TRBV7-3; D gene: NA; J gene: TRBJ2-1; CDR3 DNA: TGTGCCAGCAGCCCTACTTTCGCGGGACGTCAGTTCTTC; CDR3 protein: CASSPTFAGRQFF
clone size: NA; V gene: TRBV27; D gene: TRBD2; J gene: TRBJ2-1; CDR3 DNA: TGTGCCAGCAGTTTATTTGTGACTAGCGCTAACAATGAGCAGTTCTTC; CDR3 protein: CASSLFVTSANNEQFF
clone size: NA; V gene: TRBV20-1; D gene: NA; J gene: TRBJ1-2; CDR3 DNA: TGCAGTGCGGGGTTGGGTTCCAACTATGGCTACACCTTC; CDR3 protein: CSAGLGSNYGYTF
clone size: NA; V gene: TRBV4-2; D gene: NA; J gene: TRBJ1-1; CDR3 DNA: TGTGCCAGCAGAATAACAGAGACCAACACTGAAGCTTTCTTT; CDR3 protein: CASRITETNTEAFF
clone size: NA; V gene: TRBV25-1; D gene: NA; J gene: TRBJ2-5; CDR3 DNA: TGTGCCAGCAGTGAATCGTTGGGCAAAACAGAGACCCAGTACTTC; CDR3 protein: CASSESLGKTETQYF
clone size: NA; V gene: TRBV20-1; D gene: NA; J gene: TRBJ1-1; CDR3 DNA: TGCAGTGCTACTAGGGGTCTCGGCACTGAAGCTTTCTTT; CDR3 protein: CSATRGLGTEAFF